This TCR beta chain was retrieved from a study of blood T cell repertoires in COVID-19. Methods used by the authors: Nucleated cell counts were estimated from reference gene primer amplification. Measured with immunoSEQ multiplex PCR; TCRdb has only the in-frame clones, and not every one. V and J calls plus clone size are reproduced from that table; the DNA served to infer D and trimming. The repertoire holds 200,000 to 250,000 clones, with 82% as singletons. This CDR3 comprises 15 residues. The germline gives CDR1 SGHTA, CDR2 FQGNSA. V was pared by 2 bases and J by 4 bases, with 13 bases between. The sample taken for sequencing was peripheral blood. This chain joins TRBV7-2 and TRBJ2-3; D perhaps matches TRBD1 (5 bases). This sequence was found in a woman aged 70-85 years with COVID-19, enrolled during active disease. The CDR3 loop reads CASSLRGKQADTQYF. In nucleotides, the CDR3 is TGTGCCAGCAGCTTAAGAGGAAAACAGGCAGATACGCAGTATTTT.